This TCR beta chain was documented in a study of PD-L1 blockade in urothelial cancer. In the study overall: Earlier, patients had received 0 to 3 chemotherapy regimens.

Time point defined: peripheral blood 6 weeks after treatment start. TCRdb keeps only in-frame clones here, not all; method: immunoSEQ multiplex PCR. The profile shows under 70,000 clones, roughly 86% of them singletons. This clone turned up a few times. The V end lost 5 bases, the J end lost 3 bases, and 11 bases lay between the germline ends. Germline CDR1 reads SGHTA; CDR2 reads FQGNSA. The length of the CDR3 is 13 residues. The sequencing here drew on PBMCs, taken around atezolizumab (anti-PD-L1) treatment. The rearrangement links TRBV7-2 to TRBJ2-7, with TRBD1 as a possible D gene (6 bases). The source is a man in his 60s with urothelial cancer. CDR3 region: CASSKQGSYEQYF. The CDR3 nucleotides are TGTGCCAGCAGCAAACAGGGTAGCTACGAGCAGTACTTC.